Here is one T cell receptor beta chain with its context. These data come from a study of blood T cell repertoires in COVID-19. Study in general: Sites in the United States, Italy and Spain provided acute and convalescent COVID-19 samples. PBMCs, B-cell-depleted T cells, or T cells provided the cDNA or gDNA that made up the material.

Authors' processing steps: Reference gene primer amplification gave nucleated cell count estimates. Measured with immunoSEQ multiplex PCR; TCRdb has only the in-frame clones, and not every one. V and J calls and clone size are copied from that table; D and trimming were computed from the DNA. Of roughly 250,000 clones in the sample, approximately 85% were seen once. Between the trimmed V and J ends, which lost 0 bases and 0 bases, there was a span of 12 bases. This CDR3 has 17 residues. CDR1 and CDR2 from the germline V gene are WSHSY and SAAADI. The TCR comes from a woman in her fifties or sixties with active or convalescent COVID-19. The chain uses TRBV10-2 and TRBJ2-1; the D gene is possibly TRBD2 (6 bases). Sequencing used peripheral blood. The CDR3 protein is CASSESQEGLSYNEQFF. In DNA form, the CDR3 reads TGCGCCAGCAGTGAGTCCCAAGAGGGACTCTCCTACAATGAGCAGTTCTTC.